The sequence of this TCR beta chain was determined in a study of identical twins (dated by TCRdb to the mid-2010s). Regarding the complete study: The study deep-sequenced TCR alpha and beta repertoires from monozygotic twins, unrelated adults of various ages and cord blood to test whether fetal clonotypes persist. Replicate twin experiments were performed at different times using different library preparation protocols to rule out contamination. Here is what the overall study found, with its caveats: Invariant T cells such as MAIT and iNKT could partly confound zero-insertion analyses, although diverse VJ usage argued against such confounding for most clonotypes. Fewer insertions were carried by abundant cord blood beta clonotypes; a weaker similar trend was observed in young adult naive repertoires, while no such trend was observed in memory repertoires. Out-of-frame TCR alpha sharing in monozygotic twins was systematically underestimated by recombination models, whereas sharing between unrelated individuals was in agreement with the recombination models. Conclusions relied on cross-sectional statistical analysis, since the same donors could not be followed over many years. Excess twin sharing in beta out-of-frame sequences was weaker because fewer shared sequences lowered the signal-to-noise ratio. Compared with coincidental sharing between unrelated individuals, out-of-frame TCR alpha sequences shared between twins had an excess of sequences with low generation probability.

This clonotype was seen a handful of times. The antigen it binds to is not known. Base qualities are not recorded, but no much larger clone differs from it by a single base. Every donor was a healthy Caucasian. Three pairs of female monozygotic twins, all aged roughly 18 to 30 years, made up the twin cohort. CD4+ and CD8+ T cell populations were isolated with positive isolation kits from Invitrogen. V loses 6 bases of germline sequence and J loses 4 bases, and the interval between the two ends is 6 bases. There are 11 amino acids in the CDR3, from cysteine to phenylalanine inclusive. Solely the CDR3 DNA is kept, with 33 bases framed from the first base. As encoded in the germline V gene, CDR1 is MNHNS while CDR2 is SASEGT. The library relied on 5' RACE. For sequencing, an Illumina HiSeq 2000 was employed. A universal primer binding site was added through template switching, and the final cDNA carried a unique molecular identifier so that TCR cDNA molecules could be counted accurately. Specific primers in the conserved constant-segment region were used to synthesize first-strand cDNA for the TCR alpha and beta chains. To control for contamination, every cDNA library was double barcoded, receiving both a SMART-Mk sample barcode and Illumina barcodes. TruSeq adapter sequences, together with Illumina sample barcodes, were added in two successive PCR steps. The Illumina HiSeq platform was used with custom primers to sequence TCR alpha and beta cDNA libraries. Per the original workflow: Raw reads were processed with MiGEC to extract unique molecular identifiers, and MiXCR was used to determine CDR3 positions. Recombination models were inferred per individual with the repgenHMM and IGoR tools using an EM algorithm. Shared clonotypes were analyzed with the tcR package in R, and sharing was normalized by the product of cloneset sizes. Out-of-frame nonproductive sequences were analyzed to study raw recombination free of thymic and clonal selection effects. TCRdb took the public reads, trimmed them with fastp at Q25, ran MiXCR for clone calling and kept in-frame beta chains. Identical CDR3 protein sequences are pooled into one entry, listed with their most common genes and DNA. None of the V and J calls come from the authors' own analysis; TCRdb made them. Across this sample there are approximately 500,000 distinct CDR3 sequences, with approximately 25% seen only once. 2.9% of the sample rests with the top ten.

These records were also assigned to another study, of T cells expressing NK-cell markers. The second source states: TCR beta-chain repertoires were profiled in sorted CD3+CD56+NKG2C+, CD3+CD56+NKG2C- and CD3+CD56-NKG2C+ T-cell subsets from roughly eight donors. Among the eight sequenced donors, seven were HCMV-seropositive and one was HCMV-seronegative. In several experiments an anti-gammadeltaTCR antibody was added to restrict sorting to alphabetaTCR-expressing T cells. In five to seven donors, the dominant CD3+CD56+NKG2C+ clonotypes were among the top 10 CD8+ clonotypes and accounted for 1.0-7.0% of CD8+ T cells. Those dominant clonotypes were again the most abundant among CD3+CD56-NKG2C+ cells in several donors, at roughly 25-65%. Whether the expanded NKG2C-expressing T cell clones were specific for HCMV antigens remained unclear. Randomly selected healthy volunteers, three men and five women, were used as the eight sequenced donors. HCMV-specific IgG was detected in serum with a commercial ELISA kit to determine HCMV serostatus. MIGEC handled demultiplexing of the reads and grouping by UMI, while MiTCR was used to assemble and quantify clonotypes. To exclude erroneous sequences, only TCR cDNA sequences supported by at least two reads were retained. The tcR package was used for downstream repertoire analysis, with clonotypes matched between fractions based on CDR3 nucleotide sequence plus V segment. VDJmatch was used to annotate antigen specificity against VDJdb, with one amino acid substitution allowed in CDR3.

This receptor was taken from a woman under 30 in good health. Sequenced material: CD4+ T cells sorted from blood. This receptor chain uses TRBV6-1 and TRBJ1-1; no D segment can be confidently identified. The CDR3 reads CASREFTEAFF. The sequenced DNA is TGTGCCAGCAGAGAATTCACTGAAGCTTTCTTT.